The 9 T cell receptor beta chains given below trace back to one sample, sequenced in a study of CD8 T cells in ankylosing spondylitis. Study-wide findings and caveats: In ankylosing spondylitis blood, a motif of eight highly homologous TCR beta variants appeared characteristic.

No antigen is known for these receptors. TCRdb re-called the 5' RACE reads with MiXCR, one entry per CDR3 protein. The table includes 400,000 or so distinct CDR3 sequences, roughly a quarter detected once. Sequencing was carried out using blood, either unsorted or a sorted T cell fraction (not recorded which). The source is a male donor with ankylosing spondylitis.

The chain joins TRBV7-8 to TRBJ2-7; no definite D call. CDR1 and CDR2 (germline): SGHVS, FQNEAQ. V lost 8 bases and J 7 bases, leaving 12 bases between the germline ends. The CDR3 sequence is 11 residues long. This CDR3 is CASGKDVEQYF. The CDR3 DNA sequence: TGTGCCAGCGGGAAGGATGTGGAGCAGTACTTC.

This clonotype was picked up a small number of times. The V gene is TRBV25-1, the J gene TRBJ1-2, with a weak D call TRBD1 (5 bases). Germline CDR1 reads MGHDK; CDR2 reads SYGVNS. The CDR3 extends over 14 amino acids. Trimming pared 0 bases from V and 1 base from J, leaving 6 bases between. The CDR3 nucleotides read TGTGCCAGCAGTGAATACGGGGGTAACTATGGCTACACCTTC. Protein: CASSEYGGNYGYTF.

The chain is built from TRBV12-3 or TRBV12-4 and TRBJ2-7, with TRBD1 identical over 8 bases. The CDR3 totals 15 residues. V was clipped by 7 bases and J by 1 base; unmatched bases: 9. The CDR3 DNA sequence: TGTGCCAGCAACGAACAAACAGGGGGGTCCTACGAGCAGTACGTC. It encodes CASNEQTGGSYEQYV.

V is TRBV14 and J is TRBJ2-3; D is unclear. V lost 4 bases to trimming and J lost 0 bases, with 17 bases between them. The V gene's germline CDR1 is SGHDN and CDR2 FVKESK. The length of the CDR3 is 17 residues. The CDR3 here is CASSRQIGTPSTDTQYF. Here the CDR3 DNA reads TGTGCCAGCAGCCGCCAAATTGGTACACCGAGCACAGATACGCAGTATTTT.

The chain recombines TRBV11-2 with TRBJ2-1, with D perhaps assigned TRBD1 or TRBD2 (5 bases each). The CDR3 loop spans 15 amino acids. Germline V gene lookup returns CDR1 SGHAT and CDR2 FQNNGV. V lost 7 bases, J lost 1 base, and 14 bases lay in between. CDR3 nucleotide sequence: TGTGCCAGCAACCACCTCTGGGGGTCCTACAATGAGCAGTTCTTC. Encoded protein: CASNHLWGSYNEQFF.

This clonotype was picked up a small number of times. The chain has TRBV7-8 and TRBJ2-7; D is ambiguous. Trimming took 6 bases from V and 3 from J, leaving 12 bases between them. The CDR3 is 13 amino acids. The germline V gene encodes CDR1 SGHVS and CDR2 FQNEAQ. The CDR3 spells CASSTGYSYEQYV. CDR3 nucleotide sequence: TGTGCCAGCAGTACCGGCTACAGCTACGAGCAGTACGTC.

The chain carries TRBV20-1 and TRBJ2-1; 9 nucleotides line up with TRBD2. The V gene end was trimmed by 2 bases and the J gene end by 7 bases; junction bases not matched to a gene: 18. Germline assignment: CDR1 DFQATT and CDR2 SNEGSKA (reference sequence). The CDR3 is made up of 18 amino acids. The CDR3 nucleotides are TGCAGTGCTAGAAGTTTTAGCGGGAGTTTCGGGGGTAGGAATGAGCAGTTCTTC. It codes for CSARSFSGSFGGRNEQFF.

The table lists this clonotype with a few counts. CDR3 nucleotide sequence: TGCGCCAGCAGCACGGAGGGGCAGCCCTCCTATGGCTACACCTTC. The encoded protein is CASSTEGQPSYGYTF. The J gene is TRBJ1-2, the V gene TRBV5-1, with D tentatively TRBD1 (5 bases). The germline CDR1 and CDR2 sequences are SGHRS and YFSETQ. The CDR3 length is 15 residues. Trimming left V 4 bases short and J 4 bases short, with 17 bases between.

The rearrangement joins TRBV6-1 to TRBJ1-3; D gene uncertain. This CDR3 region has 15 residues. The V end was cut by 6 bases, the J end by 3 bases, with 15 bases between. Germline values: CDR1 MNHNS, CDR2 SASEGT. CDR3 sequence reads: CASRGLIDIGNTIYF. The DNA for the CDR3 is TGTGCCAGCAGAGGCCTAATTGATATTGGAAACACCATATATTTT.